Following are 6 T cell receptor beta chains from one sample sequenced in a study of cytomegalovirus exposure and HLA in healthy donors. Method: immunoSEQ multiplex PCR; TCRdb's copy keeps in-frame clones and lacks some. The table shows roughly 130,000 clones, with approximately 91% occurring only once. Material for sequencing was PBMCs. Receptor source: a young man in good health and CMV-seronegative.

The chain has TRBV7-9 and TRBJ2-3; D unresolved. CDR1 and CDR2 (germline): SEHNR, FQNEAQ (reference sequence). Trimming shortened V by 5 bases and J by 4 bases, and 13 bases separated the two germline ends. CDR3 size: 14 residues. The CDR3 sequence is CASSPLDGPDTQYF. Written as DNA, the CDR3 is TGTGCCAGCAGCCCCCTAGATGGCCCAGATACGCAGTATTTT.

The rearrangement links TRBV4-2 to TRBJ1-1; no reliable D call. CDR1 is LGHNA and CDR2 is YNFKEQ in the germline V gene. V gave up 4 bases and J gave up 0 bases, with 6 bases separating them. The CDR3 length is 13 residues. CDR3 sequence: CASSPSLNTEAFF. The CDR3 DNA sequence: TGTGCCAGCAGCCCTAGCCTGAACACTGAAGCTTTCTTT.

CDR3 DNA: TGTGCCAGCAGTCCGCAGCTGGGACTAAACAATGAGCAGTTCTTC. This codes for CASSPQLGLNNEQFF. V is TRBV27 and J is TRBJ2-1; 7 nucleotides match TRBD2. CDR1 is MNHEY and CDR2 is SMNVEV in the germline V gene (reference sequence). The CDR3 is made up of 15 amino acids. V lost 5 bases to trimming and J lost 5 bases; unmatched junction nucleotides: 9.

The rearrangement links TRBV7-2 to TRBJ1-2; TRBD1 agrees at 7 bases. The germline gives CDR1 SGHTA, CDR2 FQGNSA. The V gene end was trimmed by 5 bases and the J gene end by 8 bases; junction bases not matched to a gene: 8. The CDR3 runs 13 residues. CDR3 amino acids: CASSLNRGRGYTF. In nucleotides, the CDR3 is TGTGCCAGCAGCCTCAACAGGGGCCGGGGCTACACCTTC.

CDR3 nucleotides: TGTGCCAGCAGTGAAAGGGCGTTCGGGGTCCCTTGGCACAATGAGCAGTTCTTC. Translating gives CASSERAFGVPWHNEQFF. V usage is TRBV6-1 and J usage is TRBJ2-1, with a weak D call TRBD2 (5 bases). The CDR3 is made up of 18 amino acids. Trimming took off 2 bases at V and 5 bases at J, with 22 bases between the two ends. Germline V lookup: CDR1 MNHNS, CDR2 SASEGT.

The chain employs TRBV11-2 and TRBJ2-1; tentative D call: TRBD2 (5 bases). CDR3 size: 15 residues. Germline assignment: CDR1 SGHAT and CDR2 FQNNGV. Trimming took 5 bases from V and 1 from J, leaving 12 bases between them. The CDR3 region is CASSRGRESYNEQFF. CDR3 bases: TGTGCCAGCAGCCGGGGAAGGGAATCCTACAATGAGCAGTTCTTC.